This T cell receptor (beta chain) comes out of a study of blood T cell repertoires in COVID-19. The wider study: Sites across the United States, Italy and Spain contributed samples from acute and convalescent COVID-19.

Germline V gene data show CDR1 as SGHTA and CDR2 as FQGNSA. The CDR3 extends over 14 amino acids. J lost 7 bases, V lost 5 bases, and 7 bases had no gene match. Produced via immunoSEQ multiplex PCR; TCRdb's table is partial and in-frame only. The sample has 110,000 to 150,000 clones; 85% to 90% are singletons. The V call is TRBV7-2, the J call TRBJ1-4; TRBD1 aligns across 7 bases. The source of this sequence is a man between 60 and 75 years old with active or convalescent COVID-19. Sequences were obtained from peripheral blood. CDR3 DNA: TGTGCCAGCAGCCCCGGGCAGGGGGGTGAAAAACTGTTTTTT. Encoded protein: CASSPGQGGEKLFF.